This T cell receptor (beta chain) was retrieved from a study of T cell changes during pregnancy in multiple sclerosis. The assay was immunoSEQ multiplex PCR, and TCRdb's table has in-frame clones only and misses some. The sample has 37,000 or so clones, 88% seen once; the top ten hold about 1.2%. This CDR3 contains 15 residues. The germline V and J ends were trimmed by 0 bases and 4 bases, with 15 bases remaining between them. The germline CDR1 and CDR2 sequences are GTSNPN and SVGIG (reference sequence). This clone is categorized as medium-sized. The clonotype was recovered from a female donor with multiple sclerosis, enrolled in a pregnancy study. The gene calls are TRBV30 and TRBJ2-5, with D tentatively TRBD2 (5 bases). The material sequenced was CD4+ T cells from peripheral blood mononuclear cells, taken before pregnancy. CDR3 loop: CAWSVLGKGRETQYF. In DNA form, the CDR3 reads TGTGCCTGGAGTGTCCTAGGGAAAGGGAGAGAGACCCAGTACTTC.